The T cell receptor beta chain under discussion was sequenced for a study of T cell changes during pregnancy in multiple sclerosis. Assay: immunoSEQ multiplex PCR; the TCRdb copy retains only in-frame clones and omits some. This sample has about 36,000 clones, with approximately 90% found just once. This receptor was obtained from a female donor with multiple sclerosis, enrolled in a pregnancy study. This sample comprised CD4+ T cells from peripheral blood mononuclear cells, obtained in the first trimester of pregnancy.

CDR3 coding DNA: TGTGCCTGTCTGACCGGGACAGGGGCCTACGAGCAGTACTTC. It specifies CACLTGTGAYEQYF. This chain uses TRBV30 with TRBJ2-7, with TRBD1 matching over 10 bases. The CDR3 loop spans 14 amino acids. Germline V gene lookup returns CDR1 GTSNPN and CDR2 SVGIG (reference sequence). V lost 6 bases, J lost 2 bases, and 7 bases stayed unmatched.